Listed below are T cell receptor beta chains from one sample, sequenced in a study of T cell responses to AZD1222 COVID-19 vaccine. Assay: immunoSEQ multiplex PCR; the TCRdb copy retains only in-frame clones and omits some. This sample yields roughly 150,000 clones, of which roughly nine tenths are seen a single time; less than 1.5% belongs to the top ten. This material consisted of peripheral blood, taken 28 days after the second AZD1222 dose. The receptors here all came from an adult who received the AZD1222 COVID-19 vaccine. CDR3s include the opening cysteine and the closing phenylalanine or tryptophan. The D gene is left open where the match is weak. For some rows the clone size is stated as once, few or many, or as a class when expanded; others skip it.

V gene	D gene	J gene	clone size	CDR3 DNA	CDR3 protein
TRBV9	TRBD2	TRBJ2-3	NA	TGTGCCAGCAGCGCCTGGGGGACTAGCGGGACCACAGATACGCAGTATTTT	CASSAWGTSGTTDTQYF
TRBV7-2	TRBD1	TRBJ2-7	NA	TGTGCCAGCAGCTCTTGGACAGGGGAGAACGAGCAGTACTTC	CASSSWTGENEQYF
TRBV5-1	NA	TRBJ1-4	NA	TGCGCCAGCAGCTTGATGCGACAGAGAACTGACGCAACTAATGAAAAACTGTTTTTT	CASSLMRQRTDATNEKLFF
TRBV7-9	NA	TRBJ2-5	NA	TGTGCCAGCCTCCAGGAGGAGCGCGAGACCCAGTACTTC	CASLQEERETQYF
TRBV12-3/TRBV12-4	TRBD1	TRBJ1-5	NA	TGTGCCAGCAGTCGGACAGGGAATCAGCCCCAGCATTTT	CASSRTGNQPQHF
TRBV7-9	NA	TRBJ2-3	NA	TGTGCCAGCAGCTTACCCCCCGTGGGACCCGACGATACGCAGTATTTT	CASSLPPVGPDDTQYF
TRBV28	TRBD1	TRBJ1-2	NA	TGTGCCAGCGTGAGAGGGACAGACTATGGCTACACCTTC	CASVRGTDYGYTF
TRBV19	NA	TRBJ2-7	NA	TGTGCCAGTAGTGACCGGGAATACTACGAGCAGTACTTC	CASSDREYYEQYF
TRBV9	TRBD2	TRBJ2-3	NA	TGTGCCAGCAGCGTACTAGCGGGGACAGATACGCAGTATTTT	CASSVLAGTDTQYF
TRBV10-3	NA	TRBJ1-1	NA	TGTGCCATCAGTCAGACAGGTCCTGAAGCTTTCTTT	CAISQTGPEAFF
TRBV7-2	NA	TRBJ1-2	NA	TGTGCCAGCAGCCCTAACCTTTCTGGGTTAATCTACACCTTC	CASSPNLSGLIYTF
TRBV18	TRBD1	TRBJ1-6	NA	TGTGCCAGCTCACTGGTACAGGGGATCGCCTATAATTCACCCCTCCACTTT	CASSLVQGIAYNSPLHF
TRBV6-5	TRBD1	TRBJ2-5	NA	TGTGCCAGCAGTATAGGGGGCGGGTTGGAGACCCAGTACTTC	CASSIGGGLETQYF
TRBV5-1	TRBD1	TRBJ1-2	NA	TGCGCCAGCAGCTCCGGGACAGGGAAAGGCTACACCTTC	CASSSGTGKGYTF
TRBV18	NA	TRBJ2-7	NA	TGTGCCAGCTCACCGGACGGGACAAAAGCCTACGAGCAGTACTTC	CASSPDGTKAYEQYF
TRBV4-2	NA	TRBJ2-7	NA	TGTGCCAGCAGCCAAGATTCTTCCGGGTTCGTGAACGAGCAGTACTTC	CASSQDSSGFVNEQYF
TRBV20-1	NA	TRBJ2-5	once	TGCAGTGCTAACACGCCGGAGACCCAGTACTTC	CSANTPETQYF
TRBV27	TRBD1	TRBJ1-5	NA	TGTGCCAGCAGTCTTCGGACAGGGCATCAGCCCCAGCATTTT	CASSLRTGHQPQHF
TRBV6-1	TRBD1	TRBJ2-5	NA	TGTGCCAGCAGTGAAGTTCCGGGACAGGGTTATGGCGAGACCCAGTACTTC	CASSEVPGQGYGETQYF
TRBV11-2	NA	TRBJ1-1	NA	TGTGCCAGCAGCGTTCAGGGGATCACTGAAGCTTTCTTT	CASSVQGITEAFF
TRBV5-4	TRBD1	TRBJ2-7	NA	TGTGCCAGCAGCTACCAGACAGGGGCCGAGCAGTACTTC	CASSYQTGAEQYF
TRBV2	TRBD1	TRBJ1-4	NA	TGTGCCAGCAGTGGGTCCAGGGGGCGACTGGTTGAAAAACTGTTTTTT	CASSGSRGRLVEKLFF
TRBV5-1	TRBD1	TRBJ2-3	NA	TGCGCCAGCAGCTTGGCGGGACAGGTCTGGGATACGCAGTATTTT	CASSLAGQVWDTQYF
TRBV4-1	NA	TRBJ1-2	few	TGCGCCAGCAGCCAAGATCAGGCAGGAGGGACCTATGGCTACACCTTC	CASSQDQAGGTYGYTF